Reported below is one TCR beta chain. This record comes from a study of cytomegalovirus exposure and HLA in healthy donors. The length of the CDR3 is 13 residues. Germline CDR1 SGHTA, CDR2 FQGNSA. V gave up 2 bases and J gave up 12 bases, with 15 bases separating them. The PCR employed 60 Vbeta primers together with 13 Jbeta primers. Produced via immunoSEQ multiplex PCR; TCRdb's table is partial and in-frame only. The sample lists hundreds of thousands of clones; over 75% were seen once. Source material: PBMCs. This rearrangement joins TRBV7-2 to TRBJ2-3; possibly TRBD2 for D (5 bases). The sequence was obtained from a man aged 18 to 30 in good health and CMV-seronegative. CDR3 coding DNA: TGTGCCAGCAGCTTAACCAGGAGGCAGTTCCAGTATTTT. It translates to CASSLTRRQFQYF.